These T cell receptor beta chains were read from a single sample in a study of blood T cell repertoires in COVID-19. Here immunoSEQ multiplex PCR was the method, and the copy in TCRdb shows in-frame clones only, minus some. This sample has approximately 300,000 clones; just under 85% occur once, and the top ten carry around 4%. The sequencing sample was made of peripheral blood. These receptors were taken from a woman between 50 and 59 years old with active or convalescent COVID-19. The CDR3 runs from the conserved cysteine through the conserved F or W. The order of the fields is V gene, J gene, CDR3 length, D gene, clone size, CDR3 DNA, CDR3 protein. The D gene is left open where the match is weak. Expanded clones get a size class; other rows say once, few or many, or leave the size out.

TRBV11-3,TRBJ1-5,15,TRBD1,.,TGTGCCAGCATCAAAGGAGACAGGGCCAATCAGCCCCAGCATTTT,CASIKGDRANQPQHF
TRBV7-3,TRBJ1-1,13,.,.,TGTGCCAGCAGCCGAGGGTTGCGTACTGAAGCTTTCTTT,CASSRGLRTEAFF
TRBV5-5,TRBJ2-2,15,.,.,TGTGCCAGCAGCTTGGATCGCAGGGCCCACGGGGAGCTGTTTTTT,CASSLDRRAHGELFF
TRBV19,TRBJ1-1,15,TRBD1,once,TGTGCCAGTCGAGGACAGGGGAGGGGGAACACTGAAGCTTTCTTT,CASRGQGRGNTEAFF
TRBV5-5,TRBJ1-6,15,TRBD1,.,TGTGCCAGCAGCTCGACGACAGGGCCCAATTCACCCCTCCACTTT,CASSSTTGPNSPLHF
TRBV7-9,TRBJ2-3,15,TRBD2,.,TGTGCCAGCAGCTCCGCCGCCGGGGGGTTCGATACGCAGTATTTT,CASSSAAGGFDTQYF
TRBV6-6,TRBJ2-1,18,.,.,TGTGCCAGCAGTCTAAAGCCCCACAGGGTAGGACCCTACAATGAGCAGTTCTTC,CASSLKPHRVGPYNEQFF
TRBV6-2/TRBV6-3,TRBJ2-1,17,TRBD1,few,TGTGCCAGCAGTCCCGGGACAGGCCGGATGGGCTACAATGAGCAGTTCTTC,CASSPGTGRMGYNEQFF
TRBV19,TRBJ2-7,12,.,.,TGTGCCACTTCCGACTGGACCTACGAGCAGTACTTC,CATSDWTYEQYF
TRBV7-2,TRBJ2-7,15,TRBD2,.,TGTGCCAGCAGCTTAGTTGCGGGAGTGACCTACGAGCAGTACTTC,CASSLVAGVTYEQYF
TRBV5-1,TRBJ2-1,15,.,.,TGCGCCAGCAGCCCCATTAGCGGAACCTACAATGAGCAGTTCTTC,CASSPISGTYNEQFF
TRBV6-5,TRBJ1-2,15,.,.,TGTGCCAGCAGACGGGCGGGGGCCCTTAACTATGGCTACACCTTC,CASRRAGALNYGYTF
TRBV5-8,TRBJ1-1,16,.,.,TGTGCCAGCAGCTTGGAACCCCCGCGGTTCAACACTGAAGCTTTCTTT,CASSLEPPRFNTEAFF
TRBV14,TRBJ1-6,15,TRBD1,.,TGTGCCAGCAGCCGTAACACAGGGGTGAATTCACCCCTCCACTTT,CASSRNTGVNSPLHF
TRBV7-2,TRBJ2-1,17,TRBD2,.,TGTGCCAGCAGTCACTCCCCACTAGCGGGAGGGGGTAGTGAGCAGTTCTTC,CASSHSPLAGGGSEQFF
TRBV10-2,TRBJ1-2,14,.,.,TGCGCCAGCAGTGAGCCCGGGAATAACTATGGCTACACCTTC,CASSEPGNNYGYTF
TRBV28,TRBJ1-5,16,.,.,TGTGCCAGCATGGCTTACTCGGGTACCCCTAATCAGCCCCAGCATTTT,CASMAYSGTPNQPQHF
TRBV28,TRBJ2-1,14,TRBD2,.,TGTGCCAGCAGTTACACTAGCGGTTACAATGAGCAGTTCTTC,CASSYTSGYNEQFF
TRBV12-3/TRBV12-4,TRBJ2-1,13,TRBD2,.,TGTGCCAGCAGTTATCGCAAGCGGGAGGGATGGTTCTTC,CASSYRKREGWFF
TRBV12-3/TRBV12-4,TRBJ2-3,13,TRBD1,.,TGTGCCAGCAATCGGGACAGCACGGATACGCAGTATTTT,CASNRDSTDTQYF
TRBV11-2,TRBJ2-1,13,.,.,TGTGCCAGCAAAGGGGGGGGCTACAATGAGCAGTTCTTC,CASKGGGYNEQFF
TRBV2,TRBJ2-5,12,.,few,TGTGCCAGCAGTGAGGAGGGAGAGACCCAGTACTTC,CASSEEGETQYF
TRBV6-5,TRBJ1-2,14,TRBD1,.,TGTGCCAGCAGTTACGGGACAGAGACCTATGGCTACACCTTC,CASSYGTETYGYTF
TRBV11-2,TRBJ2-7,14,.,.,TGTGCCAGCAGCTTATTGTACAGGGGAGGCGAGCAGTACTTC,CASSLLYRGGEQYF
TRBV2,TRBJ1-1,15,.,.,TGTGCCAGCAGTGAGCGGGGCACCAGGGACACTGAAGCTTTCTTT,CASSERGTRDTEAFF
TRBV7-2,TRBJ2-7,15,TRBD2,.,TGTGCCAGCAGACCAGGGACTAGCTACTCCTACGAGCAGTACTTC,CASRPGTSYSYEQYF
TRBV30,TRBJ1-4,15,TRBD1,.,TGTGCCTGGAGTGGTAACCGGGACAGGAATGAAAAACTGTTTTTT,CAWSGNRDRNEKLFF
TRBV6-2/TRBV6-3,TRBJ1-5,13,.,.,TGTGCCAGCAGTTACCGGGGATATCAGCCCCAGCATTTT,CASSYRGYQPQHF
TRBV6-5,TRBJ2-7,13,.,.,TGTGCCAGCAACGAGGACATCAACTACGAGCAGTACTTC,CASNEDINYEQYF
TRBV11-2,TRBJ2-3,13,.,once,TGTGCCAGCAGCTTACAGGGCGCAGATACGCAGTATTTT,CASSLQGADTQYF
TRBV9,TRBJ2-6,16,TRBD2,few,TGTGCCAGCAGCGTGGGAGGGCTCCCTGGGGCCAACGTCCTGACTTTC,CASSVGGLPGANVLTF
TRBV9,TRBJ1-3,13,.,.,TGTGCCTCCGCAGGAAACTCTGGAAACACCATATATTTT,CASAGNSGNTIYF
TRBV5-1,TRBJ2-5,13,.,.,TGCGCCAGCAGCTTGACTCGACCGGGGACCCAGTACTTC,CASSLTRPGTQYF
TRBV5-8,TRBJ1-6,12,.,few,TGTGCCAGCAGCTTGGTTCCAGGGCCCCTCCACTTT,CASSLVPGPLHF
TRBV3-1/TRBV3-2,TRBJ1-2,14,.,.,TGTGCCAGCAGTCCCCTGCAGGGCGAATATGGCTACACCTTC,CASSPLQGEYGYTF
TRBV11-2,TRBJ1-2,15,TRBD1,.,TGTGCCAGCAGCTTAGATCACAGGGGAGTCCATGGCTACACCTTC,CASSLDHRGVHGYTF
TRBV5-1,TRBJ1-5,15,.,.,TGCGCCAGCAGCTTAAACGGAGGGGACGGTCAGCCCCAGCATTTT,CASSLNGGDGQPQHF
TRBV5-1,TRBJ2-1,15,TRBD1,.,TGCGCCAGCAGCGCTGGACAGGGGGCACTCAATGAGCAGTTCTTC,CASSAGQGALNEQFF
TRBV19,TRBJ2-7,13,.,.,TGTGCCAGTAGTCGGACTCGCCTGGGCGAGCAGTACTTC,CASSRTRLGEQYF
TRBV12-5,TRBJ2-5,12,.,.,TGTGCTAGTGGACGGCAGGAAGAGACCCAGTACTTC,CASGRQEETQYF
TRBV28,TRBJ2-1,15,.,.,TGTGCCAGCAGTTTAGAGCAGGCCTCCTACAATGAGCAGTTCTTC,CASSLEQASYNEQFF